The sequence of this T cell receptor (beta chain) was determined in a study of identical twins. TCRdb reprocessed the 5' RACE reads with MiXCR, giving one entry per CDR3 protein. The top ten clones hold more than 0.4% of a sample with approximately 530,000 distinct CDR3 sequences, about a fifth of them seen once. Regarding the study as a whole: In zero-insertion analyses, partial confounding could arise from invariant MAIT and iNKT cells.

A remark on this clonotype: Its specificity is not known.

The sample was also reused in another study, on yellow fever vaccine responses in identical twins.

This TCR was recovered from a woman between 18 and 29 years old in good health. Material for sequencing was CD4+ T cells sorted from blood.

CDR3 region: CSAGYRRGSTDTQYF. The CDR3 region has the DNA TGCAGTGCTGGATATCGTAGGGGTAGCACAGATACGCAGTATTTT. This chain connects TRBV20-1 to TRBJ2-3; D is perhaps TRBD1 (5 bases). Trimming left V 5 bases short and J 0 bases short, with 15 bases between. This CDR3 is 15 amino acids long. Per germline, CDR1 DFQATT and CDR2 SNEGSKA (reference sequence).